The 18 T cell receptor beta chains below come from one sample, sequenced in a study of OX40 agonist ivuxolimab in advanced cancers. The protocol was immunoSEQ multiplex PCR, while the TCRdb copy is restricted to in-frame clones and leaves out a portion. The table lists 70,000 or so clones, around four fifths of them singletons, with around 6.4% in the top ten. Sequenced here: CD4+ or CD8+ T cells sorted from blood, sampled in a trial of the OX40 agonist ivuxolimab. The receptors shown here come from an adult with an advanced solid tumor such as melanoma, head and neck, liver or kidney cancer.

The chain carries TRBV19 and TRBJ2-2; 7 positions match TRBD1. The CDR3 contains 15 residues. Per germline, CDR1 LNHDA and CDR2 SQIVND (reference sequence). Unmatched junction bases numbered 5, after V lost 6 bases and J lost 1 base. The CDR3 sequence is CASSRGQKNTGELFF. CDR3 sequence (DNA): TGTGCCAGTAGCCGGGGACAGAAGAACACCGGGGAGCTGTTTTTT. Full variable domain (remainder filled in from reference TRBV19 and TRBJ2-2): DGGITQSPKYLFRKEGQNVTLSCEQNLNHDAMYWYRQDPGQGLRLIYYSQIVNDFQKGDIAEGYSVSREKKESFPLTVTSAQKNPTAFYLCASSRGQKNTGELFFGEGSRLTVL.

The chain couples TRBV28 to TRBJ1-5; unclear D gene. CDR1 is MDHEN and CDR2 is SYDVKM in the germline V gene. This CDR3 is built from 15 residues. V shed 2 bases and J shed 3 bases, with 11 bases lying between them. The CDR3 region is CASSLTPPNNQPQHF. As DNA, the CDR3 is TGTGCCAGCAGTTTAACCCCACCAAACAATCAGCCCCAGCATTTT.

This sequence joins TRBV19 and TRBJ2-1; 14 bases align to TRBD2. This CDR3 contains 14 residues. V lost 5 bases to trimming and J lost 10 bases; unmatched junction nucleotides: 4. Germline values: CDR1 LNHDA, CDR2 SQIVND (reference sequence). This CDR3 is CASSPRTSGREQFF. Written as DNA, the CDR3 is TGTGCCAGTAGTCCTCGGACTAGCGGGAGGGAGCAGTTCTTC.

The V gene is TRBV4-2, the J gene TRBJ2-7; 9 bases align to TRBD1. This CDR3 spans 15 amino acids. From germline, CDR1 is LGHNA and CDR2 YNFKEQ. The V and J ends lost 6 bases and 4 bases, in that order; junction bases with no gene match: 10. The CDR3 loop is CASSPTGTGTYEQYF. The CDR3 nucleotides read TGTGCCAGCAGTCCTACCGGGACAGGGACTTACGAGCAGTACTTC.

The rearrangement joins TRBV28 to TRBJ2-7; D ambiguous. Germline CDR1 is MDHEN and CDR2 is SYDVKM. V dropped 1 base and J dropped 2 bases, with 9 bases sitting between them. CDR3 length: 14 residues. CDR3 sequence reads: CASSLLGSTYEQYF. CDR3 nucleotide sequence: TGTGCCAGCAGTTTATTGGGTTCAACCTACGAGCAGTACTTC.

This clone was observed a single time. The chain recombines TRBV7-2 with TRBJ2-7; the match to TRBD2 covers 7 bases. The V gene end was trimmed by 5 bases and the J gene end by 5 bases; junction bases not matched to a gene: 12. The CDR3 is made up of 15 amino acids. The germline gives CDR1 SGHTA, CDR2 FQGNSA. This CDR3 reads CASSPQRGQLNEQYV. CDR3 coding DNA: TGTGCCAGCAGCCCACAGCGGGGTCAGCTTAACGAGCAGTACGTC.

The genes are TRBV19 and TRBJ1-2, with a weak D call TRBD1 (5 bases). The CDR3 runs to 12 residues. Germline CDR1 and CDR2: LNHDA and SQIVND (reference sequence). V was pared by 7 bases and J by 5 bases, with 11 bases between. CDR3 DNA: TGTGCCAGTAACCCAGGGAGTTATGGCTACACCTTC. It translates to CASNPGSYGYTF.

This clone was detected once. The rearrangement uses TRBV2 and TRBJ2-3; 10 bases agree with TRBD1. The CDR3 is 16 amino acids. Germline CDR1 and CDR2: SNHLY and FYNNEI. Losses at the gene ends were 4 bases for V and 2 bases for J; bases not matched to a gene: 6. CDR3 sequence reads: CASSGQGATSTDTQYF. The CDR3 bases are TGTGCCAGCAGTGGACAGGGGGCTACATCCACAGATACGCAGTATTTT. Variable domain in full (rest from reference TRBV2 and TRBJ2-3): EPEVTQTPSHQVTQMGQEVILRCVPISNHLYFYWYRQILGQKVEFLVSFYNNEISEKSEIFDDQFSVERPDGSNFTLKIRSTKLEDSAMYFCASSGQGATSTDTQYFGPGTRLTVL.

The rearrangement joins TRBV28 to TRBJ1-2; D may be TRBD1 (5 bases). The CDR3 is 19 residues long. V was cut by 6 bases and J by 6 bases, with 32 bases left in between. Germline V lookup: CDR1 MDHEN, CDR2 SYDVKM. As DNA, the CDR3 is TGTGCCAGCAGGACAGCTTTAATCGGGACGGACCCTCAAGCGCATGGCTACACCTTC. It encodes CASRTALIGTDPQAHGYTF.

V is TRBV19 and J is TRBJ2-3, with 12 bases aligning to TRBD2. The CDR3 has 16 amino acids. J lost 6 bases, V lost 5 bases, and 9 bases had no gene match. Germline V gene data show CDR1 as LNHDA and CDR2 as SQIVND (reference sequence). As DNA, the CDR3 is TGTGCCAGTAGTTCACAGACTAGCGGGAGAGTGGATACGCAGTATTTT. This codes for CASSSQTSGRVDTQYF.

The CDR3 sequence: CASSSYRGEGYTF. The CDR3 region has the DNA TGTGCCAGCAGCTCCTACAGGGGGGAAGGCTACACCTTC. The genes are TRBV7-9 and TRBJ1-2, with 8 nucleotides matching TRBD1. CDR3 length: 13 amino acids. V was clipped by 4 bases and J by 8 bases; unmatched bases: 6. Germline loops: CDR1 SEHNR, CDR2 FQNEAQ (reference sequence).

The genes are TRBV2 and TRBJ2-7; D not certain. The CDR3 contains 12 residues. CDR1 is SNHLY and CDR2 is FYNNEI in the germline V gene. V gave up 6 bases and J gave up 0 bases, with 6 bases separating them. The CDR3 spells CASSDNSYEQYV. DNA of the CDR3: TGTGCCAGCAGCGACAACTCCTACGAGCAGTACGTC.

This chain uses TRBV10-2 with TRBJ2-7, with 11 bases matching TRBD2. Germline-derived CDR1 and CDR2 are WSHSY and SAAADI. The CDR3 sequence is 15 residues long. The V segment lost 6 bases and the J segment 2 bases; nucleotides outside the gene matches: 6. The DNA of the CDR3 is TGCGCCAGCAGCCCTACTAGCGGGAGAACCTACGAGCAGTACTTC. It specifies CASSPTSGRTYEQYF.

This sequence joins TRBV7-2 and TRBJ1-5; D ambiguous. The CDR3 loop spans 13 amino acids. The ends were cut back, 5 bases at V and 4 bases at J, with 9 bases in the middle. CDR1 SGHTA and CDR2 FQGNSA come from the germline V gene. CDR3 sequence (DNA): TGTGCCAGCAGCCACCCTGGGAATCAGCCCCAGCATTTT. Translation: CASSHPGNQPQHF.

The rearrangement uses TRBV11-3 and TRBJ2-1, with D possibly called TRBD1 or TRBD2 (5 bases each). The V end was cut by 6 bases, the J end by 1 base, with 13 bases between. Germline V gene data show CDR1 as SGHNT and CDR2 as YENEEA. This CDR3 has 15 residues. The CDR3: CASSSGSRSYNEQFF. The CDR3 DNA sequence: TGTGCCAGCAGTTCAGGGAGTCGATCCTACAATGAGCAGTTCTTC.

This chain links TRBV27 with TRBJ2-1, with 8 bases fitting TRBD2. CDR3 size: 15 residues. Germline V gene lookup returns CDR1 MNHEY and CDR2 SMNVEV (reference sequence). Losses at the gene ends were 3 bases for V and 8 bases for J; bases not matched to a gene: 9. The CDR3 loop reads CASSFTGRASDEQFF. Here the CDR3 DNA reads TGTGCCAGCAGTTTTACCGGGAGGGCCTCGGATGAGCAGTTCTTC.

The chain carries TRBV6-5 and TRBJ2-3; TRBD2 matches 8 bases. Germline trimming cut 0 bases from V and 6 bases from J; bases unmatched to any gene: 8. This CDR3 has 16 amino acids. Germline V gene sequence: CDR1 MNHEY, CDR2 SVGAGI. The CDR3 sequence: CASSYSRLAGADTQYF. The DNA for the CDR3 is TGTGCCAGCAGTTACTCGAGGCTAGCGGGCGCGGATACGCAGTATTTT.

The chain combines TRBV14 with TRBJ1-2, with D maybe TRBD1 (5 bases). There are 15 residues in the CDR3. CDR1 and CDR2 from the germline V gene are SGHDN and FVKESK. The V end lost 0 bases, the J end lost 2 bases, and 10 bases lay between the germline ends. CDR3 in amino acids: CASSQETGTNYGYTF. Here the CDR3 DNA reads TGTGCCAGCAGCCAAGAGACCGGGACCAACTATGGCTACACCTTC.